The present entry profiles one TCR beta chain with its context. Its antigen is not yet known. No base quality values were provided; no much bigger clone lies one nucleotide off. The data originate from a study of identifying expanded T cells in peripheral blood (dated by TCRdb to between 2017 and 2020). Notes on the research overall: Technical replicates were generated by sequencing separate aliquots of the same genomic DNA pool, and four replicates were compared pairwise.

During the collection period, no infections or other immune events were recorded for the healthy donors. Healthy-donor blood repertoires served as a training cohort to calibrate time-dependent variance in a beta-binomial model of T-cell clone differential abundance. The training cohort comprised 10 or so healthy donors, 3 female and 7 male. The donors were between roughly 29 and 64 years old, with an average age of about 45 years. Whole blood, obtained from a commercial supplier, was collected from each healthy donor at three time points spaced roughly 14 days apart. For immunosequencing, genomic DNA was extracted from whole blood that had not been sorted. Overall study results and their limits: The authors expected that biological variance in healthy repertoires might rise further over much longer intervals, such as months to years. Variance in clone template counts between approximately two-week samples significantly increased with total template count across all healthy donors. Both the number of clones called differentially abundant and the false-positive rate were significantly reduced by the beta-binomial model across all healthy-donor time intervals. The binomial model flagged roughly 1.1 differentially abundant clones between technical replicates, compared with 15 to 17 over roughly 2 weeks and 19 over about four weeks.

TCRbeta CDR3 regions were profiled with the immunoSEQ Assay using bias-controlled multiplex PCR amplification of genomic DNA. Under the source paper's analysis protocol: The absolute abundance of each unique TCRbeta CDR3 region was quantified after sequences were collapsed and filtered. Differential abundance was assessed using a binomial (Fisher-equivalent) model and a beta-binomial model in which time-dependent variance fitted from healthy donors was added. Clones with fewer than 5 combined templates were excluded, and clones with Benjamini-Hochberg FDR below 0.01 were called differentially abundant. Beta-binomial variance was modeled as a function of total template count across the two samples using the form v = (b*log(k)+a)^2. The clones in this table, taken by TCRdb from immuneACCESS, are in-frame only. Not every clone is retained; where verified, under half of the shortfall comes from an unresolved V gene, and the cause of the rest is unknown. From that table come the V and J calls and clone size; the DNA was used to work out D and trimming. In this sample the table shows some 78,000 clones, 84% of which occur a single time. 18% of the sample rests with the top ten.

Sequenced sample: blood. This clonotype was sampled from a person aged 18-70 years in good health.

The CDR3 in this case is CASSQVWNTEAFF. The DNA sequence follows: TGCGCCAGCAGCCAAGTTTGGAACACTGAAGCTTTCTTT. The chain links TRBV4-3 with TRBJ1-1; the D gene assignment is ambiguous. Deletion took 1 base off V and 1 base off J, with a span of 4 bases between the germline ends. From cysteine to phenylalanine, the CDR3 is 13 amino acids long. Just the 39-base CDR3 DNA is kept, in frame starting at base 1. CDR1 and CDR2 (LGHNA, YSLEER) derive from the germline V gene.